A selection of T cell receptor beta chains follows, all from one sample in a study of T cell changes during pregnancy in multiple sclerosis. Assay used: immunoSEQ multiplex PCR; TCRdb lists only in-frame clones, some missing. The sample lists roughly 16,000 clones; approximately 85% were seen once. The sample here was CD8+ T cells from peripheral blood mononuclear cells, taken after pregnancy. Receptors originate from a female donor in good health, enrolled as a control in a pregnancy study. Each CDR3 is given with its conserved first and last residue. D genes are given only for firm matches. Clone size, where shown, is once, few, many, or a class for clones that have expanded.

>TRBV7-3|TRBJ2-7|NA|TRBD1
CASRFTGGFYEQYF
TGTGCCAGCAGGTTCACAGGGGGTTTCTACGAGCAGTACTTC
>TRBV21-1|TRBJ1-5|NA|NA
CASHREGSNQPQHF
TGTGCCAGTCACAGGGAGGGGAGCAATCAGCCCCAGCATTTT
>TRBV6-5|TRBJ2-7|NA|NA
CASSYRQFSYEQYF
TGTGCCAGCAGTTACCGACAGTTTTCCTACGAGCAGTACTTC
>TRBV6-5|TRBJ2-7|NA|TRBD1
CASSYYGQAEENEQYF
TGTGCCAGCAGTTACTACGGACAGGCCGAGGAGAACGAGCAGTACTTC
>TRBV27|TRBJ1-5|NA|TRBD1
CASGHRGRNQPQHF
TGTGCCAGCGGCCACAGGGGGCGCAATCAGCCCCAGCATTTT
>TRBV7-3|TRBJ2-2|NA|TRBD1
CASSKARQGTGELFF
TGTGCCAGCAGCAAAGCCCGACAGGGGACCGGGGAGCTGTTTTTT
>TRBV4-1|TRBJ1-1|NA|NA
CASSQARRGTVEAFF
TGCGCCAGCAGCCAAGCCCGCCGGGGGACGGTTGAAGCTTTCTTT
>TRBV7-9|TRBJ2-7|NA|TRBD1
CASSWSRTGGDEQYF
TGTGCCAGCAGCTGGTCAAGGACAGGGGGCGACGAGCAGTACTTC
>TRBV5-1|TRBJ2-5|NA|NA
CASGIRRGIGETQYF
TGCGCCAGCGGGATCAGAAGGGGTATAGGAGAGACCCAGTACTTC
>TRBV28|TRBJ2-1|NA|NA
CASSLWNGPSAYNEQFF
TGTGCCAGCAGTTTATGGAATGGTCCCTCAGCCTACAATGAGCAGTTCTTC
>TRBV19|TRBJ1-5|NA|NA
CASKEGVLSNQPQHF
TGTGCCAGTAAGGAGGGAGTCCTTAGCAATCAGCCCCAGCATTTT
>TRBV19|TRBJ1-2|NA|NA
CASSLRPGSGGYTF
TGTGCCAGTAGTCTCAGACCAGGATCCGGTGGCTACACCTTC
>TRBV9|TRBJ1-1|NA|NA
CASRGGGMDTEAFF
TGTGCCAGCAGAGGGGGGGGGATGGACACTGAAGCTTTCTTT
>TRBV7-9|TRBJ1-2|NA|TRBD1
CASSPETGVRLYGYTF
TGTGCCAGCAGCCCAGAGACAGGGGTCCGCCTCTATGGCTACACCTTC
>TRBV9|TRBJ1-2|NA|NA
CASSVGVRQNYGYTF
TGTGCCAGCAGCGTAGGGGTGCGGCAGAACTATGGCTACACCTTC
>TRBV6-1|TRBJ2-7|NA|TRBD1
CASSEADRAYEQYF
TGTGCCAGCAGTGAAGCCGACAGGGCCTACGAGCAGTACTTC
>TRBV25-1|TRBJ1-1|NA|NA
CASSEYIVANGGAFF
TGTGCCAGCAGTGAATATATTGTCGCGAACGGAGGGGCTTTCTTT
>TRBV12-5|TRBJ2-1|NA|NA
CASGRLGNEQFF
TGTGCTAGTGGTCGACTAGGCAATGAGCAGTTCTTC
>TRBV5-1|TRBJ1-1|NA|NA
CASSLGVVGDTEAFF
TGCGCCAGCAGCTTGGGGGTGGTCGGGGACACTGAAGCTTTCTTT
>TRBV5-8|TRBJ2-7|few|NA
CASNPGGSSYEQYF
TGTGCCAGCAACCCCGGGGGAAGCTCCTACGAGCAGTACTTC
>TRBV6-4|TRBJ2-1|NA|TRBD2
CASSVLAGEGHEQFF
TGTGCCAGCAGCGTTCTAGCGGGGGAAGGGCATGAGCAGTTCTTC
>TRBV6-6|TRBJ2-1|once|TRBD2
CASSYTASGLYNEQFF
TGTGCCAGCAGTTACACTGCTAGCGGACTGTACAATGAGCAGTTCTTC
>TRBV6-1|TRBJ1-5|few|NA
CASSDSGGNQPQHF
TGTGCCAGCAGTGACTCGGGAGGGAATCAGCCCCAGCATTTT
>TRBV7-9|TRBJ2-2|NA|NA
CASSLWGSGNTGELFF
TGTGCCAGCAGCTTATGGGGCAGTGGGAACACCGGGGAGCTGTTTTTT
>TRBV7-3|TRBJ2-3|NA|NA
CASSFMTGSTDTQYF
TGTGCCAGCAGCTTCATGACGGGTAGCACAGATACGCAGTATTTT
>TRBV7-8|TRBJ1-1|NA|NA
CASTRGQSHRVNTEAFF
TGTGCCAGCACCCGAGGACAGAGCCACCGAGTGAACACTGAAGCTTTCTTT
>TRBV11-2|TRBJ1-1|once|NA
CASSSDGRDGFF
TGTGCCAGCAGCTCTGACGGCAGGGATGGTTTCTTT
>TRBV19|TRBJ2-1|NA|TRBD2
CASSIDQERGVFFF
TGTGCCAGTAGTATAGATCAGGAGCGGGGGGTTTTTTTCTTC
>TRBV5-1|TRBJ2-2|once|NA
CASSPQGWELFF
TGCGCCAGCAGCCCACAGGGTTGGGAGCTGTTTTTT